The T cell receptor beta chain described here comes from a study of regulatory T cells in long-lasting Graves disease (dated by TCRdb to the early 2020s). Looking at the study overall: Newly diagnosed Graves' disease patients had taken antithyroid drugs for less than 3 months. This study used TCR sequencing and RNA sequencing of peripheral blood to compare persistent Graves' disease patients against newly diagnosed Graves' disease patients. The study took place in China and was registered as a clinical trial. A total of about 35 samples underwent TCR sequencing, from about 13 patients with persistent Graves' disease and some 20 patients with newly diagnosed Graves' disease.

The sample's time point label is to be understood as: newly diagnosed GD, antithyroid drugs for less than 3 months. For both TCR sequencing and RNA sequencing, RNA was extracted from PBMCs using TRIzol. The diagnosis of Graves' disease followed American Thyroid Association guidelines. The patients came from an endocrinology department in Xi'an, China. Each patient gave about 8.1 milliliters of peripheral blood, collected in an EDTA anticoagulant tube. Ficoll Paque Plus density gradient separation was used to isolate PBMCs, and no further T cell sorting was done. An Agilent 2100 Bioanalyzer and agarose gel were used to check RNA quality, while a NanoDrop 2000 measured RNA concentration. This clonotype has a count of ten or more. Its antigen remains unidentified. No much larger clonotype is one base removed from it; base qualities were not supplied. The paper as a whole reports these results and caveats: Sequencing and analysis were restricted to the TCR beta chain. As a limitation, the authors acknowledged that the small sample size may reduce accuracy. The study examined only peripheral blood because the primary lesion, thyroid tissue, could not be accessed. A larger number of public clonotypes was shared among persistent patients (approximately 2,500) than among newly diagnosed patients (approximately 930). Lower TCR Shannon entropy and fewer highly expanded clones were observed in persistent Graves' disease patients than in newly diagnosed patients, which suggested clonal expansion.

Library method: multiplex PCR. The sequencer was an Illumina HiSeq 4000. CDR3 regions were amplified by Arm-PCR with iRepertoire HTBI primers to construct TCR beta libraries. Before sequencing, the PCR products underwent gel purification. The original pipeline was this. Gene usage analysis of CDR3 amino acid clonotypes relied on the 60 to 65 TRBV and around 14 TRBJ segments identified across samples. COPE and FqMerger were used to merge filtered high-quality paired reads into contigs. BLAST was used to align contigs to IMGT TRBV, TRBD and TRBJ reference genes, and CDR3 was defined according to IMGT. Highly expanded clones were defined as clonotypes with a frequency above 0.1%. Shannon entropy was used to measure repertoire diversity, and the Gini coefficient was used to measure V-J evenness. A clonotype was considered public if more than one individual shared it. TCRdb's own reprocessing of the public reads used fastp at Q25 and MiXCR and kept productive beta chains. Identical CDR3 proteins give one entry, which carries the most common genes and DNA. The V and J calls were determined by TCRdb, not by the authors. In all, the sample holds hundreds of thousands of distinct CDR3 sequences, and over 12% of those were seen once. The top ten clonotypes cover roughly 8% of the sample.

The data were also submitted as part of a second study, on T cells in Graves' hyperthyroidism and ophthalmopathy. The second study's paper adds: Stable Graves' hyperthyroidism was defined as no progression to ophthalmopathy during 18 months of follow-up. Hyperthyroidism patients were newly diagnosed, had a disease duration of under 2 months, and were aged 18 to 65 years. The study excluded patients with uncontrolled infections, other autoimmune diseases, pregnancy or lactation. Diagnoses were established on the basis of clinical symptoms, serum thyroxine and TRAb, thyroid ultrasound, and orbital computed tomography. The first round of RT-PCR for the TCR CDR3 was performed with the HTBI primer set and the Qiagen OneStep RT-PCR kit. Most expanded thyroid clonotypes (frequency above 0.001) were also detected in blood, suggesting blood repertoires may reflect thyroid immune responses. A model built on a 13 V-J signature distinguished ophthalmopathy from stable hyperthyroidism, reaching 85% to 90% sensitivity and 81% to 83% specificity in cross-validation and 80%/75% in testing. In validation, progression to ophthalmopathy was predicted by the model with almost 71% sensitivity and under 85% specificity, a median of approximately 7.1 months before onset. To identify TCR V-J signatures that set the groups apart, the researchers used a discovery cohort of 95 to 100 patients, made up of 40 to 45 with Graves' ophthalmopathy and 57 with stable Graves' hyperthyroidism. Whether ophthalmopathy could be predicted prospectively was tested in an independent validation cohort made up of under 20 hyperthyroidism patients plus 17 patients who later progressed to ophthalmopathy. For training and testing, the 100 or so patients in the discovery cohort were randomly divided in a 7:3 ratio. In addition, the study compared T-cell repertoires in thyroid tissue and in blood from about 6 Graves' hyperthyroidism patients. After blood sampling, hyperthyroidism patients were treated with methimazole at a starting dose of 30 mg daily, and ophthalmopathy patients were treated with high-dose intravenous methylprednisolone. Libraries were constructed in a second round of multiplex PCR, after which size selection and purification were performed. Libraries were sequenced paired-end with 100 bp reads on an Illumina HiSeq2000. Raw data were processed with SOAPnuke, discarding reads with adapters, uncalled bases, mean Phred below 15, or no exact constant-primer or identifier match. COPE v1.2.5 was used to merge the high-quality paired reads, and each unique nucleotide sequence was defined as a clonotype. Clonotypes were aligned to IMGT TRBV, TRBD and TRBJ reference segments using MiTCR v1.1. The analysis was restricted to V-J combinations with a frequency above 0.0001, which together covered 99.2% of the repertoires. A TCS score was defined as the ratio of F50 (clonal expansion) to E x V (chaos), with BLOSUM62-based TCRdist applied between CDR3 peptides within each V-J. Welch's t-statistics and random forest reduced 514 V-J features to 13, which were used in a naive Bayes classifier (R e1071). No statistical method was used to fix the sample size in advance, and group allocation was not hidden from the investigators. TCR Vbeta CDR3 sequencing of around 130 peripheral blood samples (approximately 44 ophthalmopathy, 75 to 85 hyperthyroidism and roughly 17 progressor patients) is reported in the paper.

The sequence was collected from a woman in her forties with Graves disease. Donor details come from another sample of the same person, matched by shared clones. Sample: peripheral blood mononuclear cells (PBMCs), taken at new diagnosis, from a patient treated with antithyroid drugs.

The CDR3 in this case is CASSLEGLADEQYF. The DNA reads TGCGCCAGCAGCTTGGAGGGACTAGCGGACGAGCAGTACTTC. The chain joins TRBV5-1 to TRBJ2-7, with 11 bases aligning to TRBD2. Its CDR3 holds 14 amino acids, cysteine through phenylalanine. The retained sequence is limited to the CDR3, 42 bases, with the frame set at the first base. The germline V gene supplies CDR1 SGHRS and CDR2 YFSETQ. From V the trimming removes 0 bases and from J it removes 5 bases, while the gene matches leave 1 base of the junction unaccounted for.